The T cell receptor beta chain under discussion was sequenced for a study of T cell responses to AZD1222 COVID-19 vaccine. Study results and caveats: Once two AZD1222 doses were given, Spike-specific TCR breadth and depth went up. The donor cohort was predominantly white British with a female majority, and clonal diversity may have been underestimated. Just a handful of AZD1222 recipients were seropositive at baseline. Vaccine-associated CD4 TCRs spanned spike, dominant at 160-218 and 743-854.

On this clone itself: The antigen is unknown.

Only in-frame clones appear in the TCRdb table, and some are missing; sequencing was by immunoSEQ multiplex PCR. The data contain 120,000 to 150,000 clones, more than 70% of them singletons. The V end lost 3 bases, the J end lost 7 bases, and 13 bases lay between the germline ends. The germline V gene encodes CDR1 SGHVS and CDR2 FQNEAQ. The CDR3 runs 13 residues. This receptor was taken from an adult who received the AZD1222 COVID-19 vaccine. Sequenced here: peripheral blood, sampled 28 days after the second AZD1222 dose. V gene TRBV7-8 combines with J gene TRBJ2-7, with D hard to call. The CDR3 DNA reads TGTGCCAGCAGCTTTACGACCCTTCGGGAGCAGTACTTC. Translated: CASSFTTLREQYF.